A single sample gave rise to the 24 T cell receptor beta chains below, sequenced in a study of tumor-infiltrating lymphocytes in primary liver carcinoma. Both RNA and DNA were isolated together from about 20-30 mg of bulk tissue that had not been sorted. Researchers generated TCR beta cDNA from approximately 0.55 ug of total RNA, relying on a constant-region primer. Investigators got TCR beta libraries out of three nested multiplex PCR rounds, done with slightly modified ARM-PCR. The first two PCR rounds, around 11 cycles each, used TRBV1-TRBV30 forward primers and a C-beta reverse primer. TCRdb re-derived calls from the multiplex PCR reads in MiXCR, one entry per CDR3 protein. The data hold tens of thousands of distinct CDR3 sequences, with roughly three quarters observed a single time. The sequenced sample consisted of liver tumor tissue from sampling region 5. Subset noted: tumor region T5, tumor centre. The receptors derive from a woman under 40 with primary liver carcinoma and hepatitis B virus infection.

This clonotype was seen repeatedly, ten times or more. This clone may be a read error of a much larger clone one base away. The chain uses TRBV28 and TRBJ2-1; the D gene is possibly TRBD2 (6 bases). Germline CDR1 reads MDHEN; CDR2 reads SYDVKM. The CDR3 length is 13 residues. CDR3 sequence reads: CASSSRLVLEQSF. Written as DNA, the CDR3 is TGTGCCAGCAGTTCCAGACTAGTTCTTGAGCAGTCCTTC.

For this clonotype: A much larger clone lies a single base off, so this may be a read error. This chain uses TRBV7-3 with TRBJ1-4; a weak D match, TRBD1 (5 bases). The V gene's germline CDR1 is SGHTA and CDR2 FQGTGA. The CDR3 covers 15 residues. The CDR3 sequence is CTSSPTGRPNEKLFF. The CDR3 DNA reads TGTACCAGCAGCCCCACGGGACGGCCTAATGAAAAACTGTTTTTT.

In the case of this clonotype: One base away lies a much larger clone, so this may be a sequencing read error. V usage is TRBV7-9 and J usage is TRBJ2-7; D remains unclear. Germline assignment: CDR1 SEHNR and CDR2 FQNEAQ (reference sequence). The CDR3 runs 14 residues. This CDR3 is CASSFPTHRYKQYF. The CDR3 DNA is TGTGCCAGCAGCTTCCCGACTCACCGCTACAAGCAGTACTTC.

This clonotype has only one observation. No conserved phenylalanine or tryptophan is present at the end of the CDR3, so a read error is the likely explanation. CDR3 amino acids: CACSQEKILPKNIQYI. DNA of the CDR3: TGTGCCTGCAGCCAAGAGAAGATTCTCCCCAAAAACATTCAGTACATC. The V and J genes are TRBV4-2 and TRBJ2-4, with D hard to call. Looked up from germline, CDR1 is LGHNA and CDR2 is YNFKEQ. This CDR3 spans 16 amino acids.

Note on this clonotype: The conserved phenylalanine or tryptophan normally closing the CDR3 is absent here, so this likely arose from a read error. The DNA is left out, because the CDR3 cannot be placed on it with certainty; the CDR3 is given as TCRdb lists it. The chain employs TRBV6-5 and TRBJ2-7; the table's D call of TRBD2 was not tested on the DNA. CDR1 and CDR2 from the germline V gene are MNHEY and SVGAGI. Including both end residues, the CDR3 is 17 amino acids long. CDR3 residues: CASSFAGTSGSSYEQYL.

Comments on this clonotype: At one of its ends the junction is not consistent with the germline gene, which may arise from a read error. The V and J genes are TRBV5-1 and TRBJ2-3; TRBD2 might be the D (5 bases). The germline gives CDR1 SGHRS, CDR2 YFSETQ. The CDR3 covers 17 residues. This CDR3 reads CASSLAVASGLGDMQYF. CDR3 sequence (DNA): TGCGCCAGCAGCTTGGCCGTCGCCAGCGGACTCGGAGATATGCAGTATTTT.

The chain carries TRBV28 and TRBJ2-6; D call uncertain. From germline, CDR1 is MDHEN and CDR2 SYDVKM. CDR3 size: 17 residues. The CDR3 nucleotides read TGTGTTAGCAGTTTAAACCGGGTGAGCTCTGGGGCCAACGTCCTGACTTTC. It translates to CVSSLNRVSSGANVLTF.

The chain links TRBV11-3 to TRBJ2-1; TRBD2 agrees at 9 bases. V lost 8 bases and J lost 8; bases outside the gene matches: 13. The CDR3 covers 15 residues. CDR1 is SGHNT and CDR2 is YENEEA in the germline V gene. Here the CDR3 reads CASGRLAREGYEQFF. The CDR3 coding sequence is TGTGCCAGCGGCCGACTAGCGCGGGAGGGGTATGAGCAGTTCTTC. Based on the CDR3 plus reference TRBV11-3 and TRBJ2-1, the full variable domain is EAGVVQSPRYKIIEKKQPVAFWCNPISGHNTLYWYLQNLGQGPELLIRYENEEAVDDSQLPKDRFSAERLKGVDSTLKIQPAELGDSAVYLCASGRLAREGYEQFFGPGTRLTVL.

Concerning this clonotype itself: It is likely a read error, because the conserved phenylalanine at the end of the CDR3 is missing. The DNA is omitted, as the CDR3 cannot be located on it reliably, and the CDR3 follows TCRdb's listing. This chain connects TRBV4-3 to TRBJ2-1; the table's D gene call, TRBD2, was not cross checked with the DNA. Germline V gene sequence: CDR1 LGHNA, CDR2 YSLEER. The CDR3 contains 16 residues when both ends are counted. CDR3 region: CASSQDAGSSYNERFI.

Comment on this clonotype: The CDR3 carries no conserved terminal phenylalanine or tryptophan, so it likely arises from a read error. This rearrangement joins TRBV6-2 or TRBV6-3 to TRBJ2-1, with no clear D. The CDR3 covers 13 residues. CDR1 MNHEY and CDR2 SVGEGT come from the germline V gene. The CDR3 region is CASSYTRKNEQFI. DNA for the CDR3: TGCGCCAGCAGTTACACCCGCAAAAATGAGCAGTTCATC.

Concerning this clonotype itself: At one boundary the junction diverges from the germline segment, which might be a read error. V gene TRBV12-3 or TRBV12-4 combines with J gene TRBJ2-5, with 8 positions matching TRBD2. CDR3 length: 15 residues. The CDR3 here is CASSTYPGRVETQQF. CDR3 in DNA: TGTGCCAGCAGCACCTACCCCGGGAGGGTAGAGACCCAGCAATTC.

As to this clonotype: One junction end disagrees with the germline gene, perhaps due to a read error. The chain joins TRBV11-2 to TRBJ2-3, with D perhaps assigned TRBD1 or TRBD2 (7 bases each). In germline, CDR1 is SGHAT, CDR2 FQNNGV. The CDR3 runs to 16 residues. CDR3 sequence: CASSRTRQGGGDTQYF. In DNA form, the CDR3 reads TGTGCCAGCAGTCGGACGCGACAGGGAGGGGGAGATACACAGTATTTT.

Note on this clonotype: An end of the junction does not agree with germline; a read error may underlie this. The genes are TRBV7-9 and TRBJ2-7, with a weak D call TRBD2 (6 bases). Germline CDR1 and CDR2: SEHNR and FQNEAQ (reference sequence). The CDR3 has 14 residues. The CDR3 sequence: CASSLVGGVYEQYF. DNA for the CDR3: TGCGCCAGCAGCTTAGTTGGCGGGGTCTACGAGCAGTACTTC.

The chain has TRBV29-1 and TRBJ2-1, with TRBD2 as a possible D gene (6 bases). The CDR3 runs to 15 residues. V shed 8 bases and J shed 5 bases, with 22 bases lying between them. Germline V gives CDR1 SQVTM, CDR2 ANQGSEA. CDR3 region: CSILSGLHNHNEQFF. CDR3 sequence (DNA): TGCAGCATACTTTCCGGACTACACAACCACAATGAGCAGTTCTTC.

In the case of this clonotype: The CDR3 carries no conserved terminal phenylalanine or tryptophan, so it likely arises from a read error. This chain links TRBV28 with TRBJ2-1, with 10 nucleotides matching TRBD2. CDR1 and CDR2 (germline): MDHEN, SYDVKM. The CDR3 contains 14 residues. V gave up 6 bases and J gave up 5 bases; unmatched junction bases: 4. CDR3 sequence: CASSGTSDDNEQFL. Here the CDR3 DNA reads TGTGCCAGCAGCGGGACTAGCGACGACAATGAGCAGTTCCTC.

V gene TRBV4-3 combines with J gene TRBJ2-7; possibly TRBD1 for D (6 bases). The CDR3 consists of 15 residues. The ends were cut back, 0 bases at V and 6 bases at J, with 15 bases in the middle. Germline CDR1 is LGHNA and CDR2 is YSLEER. The CDR3 protein is CASSQDRWKGGEQYF. The CDR3 nucleotides are TGCGCCAGCAGCCAAGATCGATGGAAAGGGGGCGAGCAGTACTTC.

Turning to this clonotype: This may be a read error, as it is one base from a much larger clone. The V call is TRBV11-1, the J call TRBJ2-5, with D perhaps TRBD1 (6 bases). Germline V lookup: CDR1 SGHAT, CDR2 FQDESV (reference sequence). The CDR3 consists of 14 residues. V lost 2 bases, J lost 3 bases, and 10 bases lay in between. CDR3 sequence reads: CASSLTGREETQYF. CDR3 in DNA: TGTGCCAGCAGCTTAACAGGGCGCGAAGAGACCCAGTACTTC.

This chain connects TRBV5-1 to TRBJ2-3; D is possibly TRBD2 (6 bases). CDR1 is SGHRS and CDR2 is YFSETQ in the germline V gene. The CDR3 covers 13 residues. The CDR3 protein is CASGSIPTDTQYF. The CDR3, as DNA: TGCGCTAGCGGCTCTATTCCCACAGATACGCAGTATTTT.

To note about this clonotype: A read error may be the cause here, since a much bigger clone is one base away. The chain employs TRBV10-3 and TRBJ2-7; 10 nucleotides match TRBD2. This CDR3 comprises 15 residues. CDR1 is ENHRY, CDR2 SYGVKD, per germline. The CDR3 protein is CVISESSGGSTEQYF. CDR3 nucleotide sequence: TGTGTCATCAGTGAGTCTAGCGGGGGCTCTACCGAGCAGTACTTC.

Notes on this clonotype: At one end the junction does not follow the germline gene, possibly because of a read error. The J gene is TRBJ1-2, the V gene TRBV4-3; maybe TRBD1 (5 bases). Germline V gene data show CDR1 as LGHNA and CDR2 as YSLEER. CDR3 length equals 20 residues. The CDR3: CTSGQGEGRGRTATNYGYTF. In DNA form, the CDR3 reads TGCACCAGCGGCCAAGGTGAAGGAAGGGGCAGGACCGCTACTAACTATGGCTACACCTTC.

The chain uses TRBV23-1 and TRBJ1-5, with D possibly TRBD1 on 5 matching bases. TRBV23-1 is noted as an ORF with a role that remains uncertain. The V and J ends lost 4 bases and 4 bases respectively, with 23 bases between them. The CDR3 sequence is 18 residues long. CDR3 loop: CASSLPGRASYSNQPQHF. As DNA, the CDR3 is TGCGCCAGCAGTCTTCCGGGACGGGCCTCTTATAGTAATCAGCCCCAGCATTTT.

This clonotype has a single count. V and J are TRBV18 and TRBJ2-7, with D maybe TRBD2 (6 bases). With 4 bases removed from V and 0 bases from J, the gap between germline ends came to 19 bases. Germline V gene lookup returns CDR1 KGHSH and CDR2 LQKENI. This CDR3 region has 17 residues. CDR3 DNA: TGTGCCAGCTCACAAACATGGATTAGCGGTGTCTCCTACGAGCAGTACTTC. Residues: CASSQTWISGVSYEQYF.

The V gene is TRBV30, the J gene TRBJ2-7; D might be TRBD2 (5 bases). Germline CDR1 is GTSNPN and CDR2 is SVGIG (reference sequence). The CDR3 consists of 12 residues. Trimming pared 1 base from V and 7 bases from J, leaving 11 bases between. As DNA, the CDR3 is TGTGCCTGGAGTGGGATAGCGTATGAGCAGTACTTC. As protein: CAWSGIAYEQYF.

For this clonotype: One end of the junction does not line up with germline, which may come from a read error. The rearrangement joins TRBV11-3 to TRBJ1-6; D remains ambiguous. The CDR3 is 15 amino acids. Germline values: CDR1 SGHNT, CDR2 YENEEA. CDR3 coding DNA: TGTGTCAGCAGCTTTAAGTGGAGCTATAATTCACCCCTTCACTTC. It translates to CVSSFKWSYNSPLHF.